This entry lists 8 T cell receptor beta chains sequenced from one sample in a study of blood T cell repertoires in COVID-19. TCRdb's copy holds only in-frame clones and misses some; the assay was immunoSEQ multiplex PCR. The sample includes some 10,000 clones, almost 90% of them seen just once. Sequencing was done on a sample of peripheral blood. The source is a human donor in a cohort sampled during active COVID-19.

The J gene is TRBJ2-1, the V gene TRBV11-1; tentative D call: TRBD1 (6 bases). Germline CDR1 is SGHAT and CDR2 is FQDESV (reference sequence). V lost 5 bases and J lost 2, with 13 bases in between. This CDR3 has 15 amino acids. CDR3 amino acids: CASSGRGSTYNEQFF. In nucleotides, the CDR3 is TGTGCCAGCAGCGGAAGGGGGTCGACCTACAATGAGCAGTTCTTC.

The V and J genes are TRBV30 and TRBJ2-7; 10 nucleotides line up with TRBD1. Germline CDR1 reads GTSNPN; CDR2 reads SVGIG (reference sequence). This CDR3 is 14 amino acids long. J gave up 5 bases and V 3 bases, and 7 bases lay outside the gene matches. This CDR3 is CAWRGDRGQDEQYF. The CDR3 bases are TGTGCCTGGAGGGGAGACAGGGGGCAGGACGAGCAGTACTTC.

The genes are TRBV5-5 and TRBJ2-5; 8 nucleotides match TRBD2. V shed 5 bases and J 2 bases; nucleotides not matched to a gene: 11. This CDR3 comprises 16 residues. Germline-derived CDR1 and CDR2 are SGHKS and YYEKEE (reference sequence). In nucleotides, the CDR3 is TGTGCCAGCAGTCGATCAAGGCGGGGGGTACAAGAGACCCAGTACTTC. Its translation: CASSRSRRGVQETQYF. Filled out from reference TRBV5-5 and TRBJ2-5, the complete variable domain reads DAGVTQSPTHLIKTRGQQVTLRCSPISGHKSVSWYQQVLGQGPQFIFQYYEKEERGRGNFPDRFSARQFPNYSSELNVNALLLGDSALYLCASSRSRRGVQETQYFGPGTRLLVL.

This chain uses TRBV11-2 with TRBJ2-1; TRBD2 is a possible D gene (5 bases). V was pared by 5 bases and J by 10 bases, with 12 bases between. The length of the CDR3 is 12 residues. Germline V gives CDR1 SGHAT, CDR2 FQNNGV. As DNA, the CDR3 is TGTGCCAGCAGCCCGAGGCGGGCGGAGCAGTTCTTC. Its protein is CASSPRRAEQFF.

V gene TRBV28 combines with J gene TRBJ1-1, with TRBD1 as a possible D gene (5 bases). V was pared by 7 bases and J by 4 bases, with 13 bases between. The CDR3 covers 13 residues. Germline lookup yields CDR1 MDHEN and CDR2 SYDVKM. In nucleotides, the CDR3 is TGTGCCAGCATGCAGGCGGGGGGCACTGAAGCTTTCTTT. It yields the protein CASMQAGGTEAFF.

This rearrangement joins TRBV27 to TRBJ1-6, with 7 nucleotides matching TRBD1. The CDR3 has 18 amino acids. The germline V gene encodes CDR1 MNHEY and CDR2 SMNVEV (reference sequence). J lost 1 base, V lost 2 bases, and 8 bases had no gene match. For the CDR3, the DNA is TGTGCCAGCAGTTTAAACAGGGGTGAATGGTCCTATAATTCACCCCTCCACTTT. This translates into CASSLNRGEWSYNSPLHF.

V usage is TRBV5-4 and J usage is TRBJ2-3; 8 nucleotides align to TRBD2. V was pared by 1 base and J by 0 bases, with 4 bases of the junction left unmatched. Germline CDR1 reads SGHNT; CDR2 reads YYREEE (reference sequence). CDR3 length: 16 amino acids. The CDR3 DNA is TGTGCCAGCAGCTTGTTAACTAGCGGAAGCACAGATACGCAGTATTTT. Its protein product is CASSLLTSGSTDTQYF.

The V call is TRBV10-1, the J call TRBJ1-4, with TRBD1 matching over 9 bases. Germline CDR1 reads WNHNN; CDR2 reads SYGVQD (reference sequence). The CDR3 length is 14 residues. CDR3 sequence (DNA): TGCCCCACCACACGACAGGGGGCTAATGAAAAACTGTTTTTT. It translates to CPTTRQGANEKLFF.